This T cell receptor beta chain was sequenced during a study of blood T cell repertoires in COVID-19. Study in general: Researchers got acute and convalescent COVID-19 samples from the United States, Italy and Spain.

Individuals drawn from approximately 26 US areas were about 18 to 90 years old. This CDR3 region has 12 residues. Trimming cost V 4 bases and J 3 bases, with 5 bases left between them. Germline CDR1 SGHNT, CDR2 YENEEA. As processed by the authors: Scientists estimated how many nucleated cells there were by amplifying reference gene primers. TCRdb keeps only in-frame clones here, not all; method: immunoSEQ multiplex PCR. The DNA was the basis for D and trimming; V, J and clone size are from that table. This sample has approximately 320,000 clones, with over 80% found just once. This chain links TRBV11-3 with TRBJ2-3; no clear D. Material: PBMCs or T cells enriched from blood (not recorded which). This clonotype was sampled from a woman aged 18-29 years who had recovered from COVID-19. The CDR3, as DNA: TGTGCCAGCAGCTCTTATACAGATACGCAGTATTTT. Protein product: CASSSYTDTQYF.